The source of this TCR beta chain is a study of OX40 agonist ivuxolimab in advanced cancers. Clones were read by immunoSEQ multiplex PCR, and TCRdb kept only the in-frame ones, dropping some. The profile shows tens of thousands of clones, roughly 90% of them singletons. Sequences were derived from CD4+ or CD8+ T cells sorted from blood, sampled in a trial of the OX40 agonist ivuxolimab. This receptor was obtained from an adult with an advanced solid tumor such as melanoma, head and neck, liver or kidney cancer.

The CDR3 is CASSVMGLSLDEQFF. DNA for the CDR3: TGTGCCAGCAGCGTAATGGGACTCTCTTTGGATGAGCAGTTCTTC. The genes are TRBV9 and TRBJ2-1; maybe TRBD2 (6 bases). CDR3 length equals 15 residues. Germline lookup yields CDR1 SGDLS and CDR2 YYNGEE. V dropped 1 base and J dropped 8 bases, with 16 bases sitting between them.